This T cell receptor beta chain is drawn from a study of cytomegalovirus exposure and HLA in healthy donors. Study background: Earlier results showed approximately 110 million unique TCR beta sequences derived from some 180 million T cells. Findings of the study overall: One later analysis reportedly identified an Asian-associated ancestry cluster that showed fewer N-insertions than the roughly 640-donor mean. A link between a missense DCLRE1C variant and TCR beta V- and J-gene trimming emerged from a later analysis.

Germline assignment: CDR1 SGHTA and CDR2 FQGTGA. V gave up 0 bases and J gave up 5 bases, with 11 bases separating them. This CDR3 has 15 amino acids. Concerning this clone: Its antigen is unidentified.

The primer mix had 60 Vbeta and 13 Jbeta primers. This table comes from immunoSEQ multiplex PCR, and its TCRdb copy is limited to in-frame clones, with some not included. The sample shows roughly 200,000 clones, 76% of them seen only once. Among the donors, all were healthy bone marrow donors. The sequence came from a man in his late teens or twenties in good health and CMV-seronegative. This chain joins TRBV7-3 and TRBJ1-5; the D is unclear. Sequencing was carried out using PBMCs. CDR3 DNA sequence: TGTGCCAGCAGCTTAACGTGGGCAGCCGATCAGCCCCAGCATTTT. Its protein is CASSLTWAADQPQHF.